This TCR beta chain was found in a study of OX40 agonist ivuxolimab in advanced cancers. The wider study: Partial response was recorded in three patients: one hepatocellular carcinoma and two cutaneous melanoma cases.

Repertoires were generated with immunoSEQ multiplex PCR, while TCRdb's copy carries only in-frame clones and drops some. The table lists about 29,000 clones, about 90% of them singletons. The study's findings and limits: At 0.1 to 3.0 mg/kg and by week 6, clonal expansion occurred in CD4+ and CD8+ blood T cells. Low normalized T-cell clonal expansion was additionally recorded for some nonresponders.

Any history of autoimmune disease or systemic immunosuppression disqualified patients. A remark on this clone: Its cognate antigen is unknown.

The receptor was derived from an adult with an advanced solid tumor such as melanoma, head and neck, liver or kidney cancer. Here the sequenced sample was CD4+ or CD8+ T cells sorted from blood, taken in a trial of the OX40 agonist ivuxolimab.

This chain's CDR3 is CASSQDAGDGNTIYF. As DNA, the CDR3 is TGCGCCAGCAGCCAAGATGCGGGGGACGGAAACACCATATATTTT. The rearrangement uses TRBV4-3 and TRBJ1-3; D might be TRBD1 (5 bases). Germline V gene sequence: CDR1 LGHNA, CDR2 YSLEER. This CDR3 is built from 15 residues. Trimming cost V 0 bases and J 4 bases, with 10 bases left between them.